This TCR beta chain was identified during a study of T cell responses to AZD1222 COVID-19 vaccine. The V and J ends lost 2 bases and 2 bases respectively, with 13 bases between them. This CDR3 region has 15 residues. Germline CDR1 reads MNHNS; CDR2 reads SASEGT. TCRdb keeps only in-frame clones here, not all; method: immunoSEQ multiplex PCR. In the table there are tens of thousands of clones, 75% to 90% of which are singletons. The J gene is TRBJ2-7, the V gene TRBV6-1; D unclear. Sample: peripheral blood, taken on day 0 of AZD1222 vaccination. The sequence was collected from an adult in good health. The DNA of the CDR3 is TGTGCCAGCAGTGAACGAGAAGGGATGGCCTACGAGCAGTACTTC. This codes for CASSEREGMAYEQYF.